The present T cell receptor beta chain was sequenced within a study of graft-versus-host responses after intestinal transplantation. Background on the study: Each transplant was multivisceral, liver-intestinal, or isolated intestinal. Anti-thymocyte globulin served as induction for all recipients, who then took tacrolimus and steroids for approximately 3 years. Study-wide points: GvH clones detected in recipient marrow included some appearing first in ileum or blood. Within the allografts of patients who had graft-donor T cell macrochimerism, graft-versus-host to host-versus-graft clonal ratios were high.

Assay: immunoSEQ multiplex PCR; the TCRdb copy retains only in-frame clones and omits some. The table lists fewer than 120,000 clones, just over 90% of them singletons, with roughly 0.5% in the top ten. Remarks on this clone: Its specificity is not known.

This CDR3 is built from 13 residues. V gave up 1 base and J gave up 5 bases, with 8 bases separating them. CDR1 and CDR2 from the germline V gene are MNHNS and SASEGT. The V gene is TRBV6-1, the J gene TRBJ1-2; D gene unclear. This specimen was unstimulated CD8+ T cells sorted from spleen or lymph node cells, taken before intestinal transplant. The TCR originated in a human donor who received an intestinal transplant. CDR3 sequence (DNA): TGTGCCAGCAGTGAAGATCCGGTTTATGGCTACACCTTC. This codes for CASSEDPVYGYTF.